Reported below is one T cell receptor (beta chain). Its matching antigen is unknown. The data were obtained in a study of OX40 agonist ivuxolimab in advanced cancers. Study details: Among those treated, three patients had partial responses, one with hepatocellular carcinoma and two with cutaneous melanoma.

The protocol was immunoSEQ multiplex PCR, while the TCRdb copy is restricted to in-frame clones and leaves out a portion. The table has nearly 80,000 clones, under 85% seen once. Per the germline V gene, CDR1 is SGHAT and CDR2 is FQNNGV. The CDR3 length is 18 residues. Trimming took 4 bases from V and 2 from J, leaving 21 bases between them. Study-level findings and limits: The study found that CD8+ T cells averaged more expanded clones than CD4+.

The specimen comprised CD4+ or CD8+ T cells sorted from blood, sampled in a trial of the OX40 agonist ivuxolimab. This TCR came from an adult with an advanced solid tumor such as melanoma, head and neck, liver or kidney cancer. The gene calls are TRBV11-2 and TRBJ2-1; the D gene is possibly TRBD2 (6 bases). In DNA form, the CDR3 reads TGTGCCAGCAGCTACCCCCCGGGAGCGGTGCTTCCCTACAATGAGCAGTTCTTC. This translates into CASSYPPGAVLPYNEQFF.